The 27 T cell receptor delta chains listed next were all sequenced from one sample in a study of gamma-delta chains in newborns, infants, children. TCRdb ran CATT on the reads. The sample consists of around 3,500 delta-chain clones, about 0.6% of them appearing once. The source material was blood. All receptors come from a child who was a newborn, infant or young child, either healthy, febrile or measles-vaccinated (not recorded which).

Regarding this clone: The amino acid sequence in TCRdb belongs to a much larger clone and departs from this DNA's translation at residue 11, likely a sequencing read error; the sequence shown is translated from the DNA. J is TRDJ2 and V is TRDV2; 9 nucleotides match TRDD3. Germline-derived CDR1 and CDR2 are GEAIGNYY and EKD. The CDR3 sequence is 16 residues long. The CDR3 spells CACDVLGEALAAQLFF. The CDR3 region has the DNA TGTGCCTGTGACGTACTGGGGGAAGCTTTGGCAGCACAACTCTTCTTT.

Concerning this clone: The translation of this DNA and the TCRdb protein of a much larger clone differ at residue 10, probably owing to a read error; the protein shown here is translated from the DNA. The chain joins TRDV2 to TRDJ3, with 9 bases that match TRDD3. The germline V gene has CDR1 GEAIGNYY and CDR2 EKD. The CDR3 is 17 residues long. The CDR3, as DNA: TGTGCCTGTGGACTGGGGGACTACTCCTTGGACACCCGACAGATGTTTTTC. Amino acid sequence: CACGLGDYSLDTRQMFF.

Turning to this clone: TCRdb lists the protein of a much larger clone for this DNA, which differs at residue 15, so this is likely a read error; the protein given here is translated from the DNA itself. The rearrangement uses TRDV2 and TRDJ3; D is possibly TRDD3 (5 bases). The germline V gene has CDR1 GEAIGNYY and CDR2 EKD. The CDR3 consists of 17 residues. CDR3 protein: CACDTGGSPWDTRQVFF. The CDR3 DNA sequence: TGTGCCTGTGACACCGGGGGTTCTCCCTGGGACACCCGACAGGTGTTTTTC.

This clone appeared a few times. A much larger clone differs from this one at a single base, so this may be a read error. This sequence joins TRDV1 and TRDJ2; the D gene is possibly TRDD2 (9 bases). CDR3 length: 24 amino acids. Germline V CDR1 and CDR2: TSWWSYY, QGS. Deletions cut 0 bases from V and 4 bases from J, with 36 bases between. The CDR3 protein is CALGELVVGPSYGYWGLRTAQLFF. CDR3 bases: TGTGCTCTTGGGGAACTAGTAGTGGGGCCTTCCTACGGGTACTGGGGGCTCCGGACAGCACAACTCTTCTTT.

The V and J genes are TRDV1 and TRDJ2; the match to TRDD3 covers 10 bases. Germline V lookup: CDR1 TSWWSYY, CDR2 QGS. The CDR3 is made up of 21 amino acids. The V gene end was trimmed by 5 bases and the J gene end by 0 bases; junction bases not matched to a gene: 18. DNA for the CDR3: TGTGCTCTTGGGAAGGGTCCTACCCGGGGGATACGGGTAGCTTTGACAGCACAACTCTTCTTT. Translation: CALGKGPTRGIRVALTAQLFF.

This clone has only a few counts. A much more abundant neighbour one base away suggests this may be a read error. The same CDR3 arises from other DNA sequences in this sample as well. J is TRDJ1 and V is TRDV2, with TRDD3 identical over 10 bases. Germline CDR1 GEAIGNYY, CDR2 EKD. The CDR3 totals 15 residues. This chain's CDR3 is CACVNWGIPDDKLIF. CDR3 DNA: TGTGCCTGTGTGAACTGGGGGATTCCGGACGATAAGCTCATCTTT.

In the case of this clone: One base away lies a much larger clone, so this may be a sequencing read error. Other DNA sequences in the same sample also yield this CDR3. The rearrangement links TRDV2 to TRDJ3; possibly TRDD3 for D (6 bases). This CDR3 contains 20 residues. CDR1 and CDR2 (germline): GEAIGNYY, EKD. CDR3 in amino acids: CACDTVGLGHSSWDTRQMFF. In nucleotides, the CDR3 is TGTGCCTGTGACACGGTTGGGCTGGGGCACAGCTCCTGGGACACCCGCCAGATGTTTTTC.

This clone has just a few counts. The mismatch at residue 6 between this DNA's translation and the TCRdb protein of a much larger clone likely reflects a read error; the protein shown is translated from the DNA. The chain links TRDV2 to TRDJ3; no definite D call. V was trimmed by 0 bases and J by 6 bases, leaving 2 bases between them. Germline V gives CDR1 GEAIGNYY, CDR2 EKD. The CDR3 runs to 13 residues. Here the CDR3 DNA reads TGTGCCTGTGACACCTTGGACACCCGACAGATGTTTTTC. It specifies CACDTLDTRQMFF.

This clone has just a few counts. The protein given by TCRdb reflects a much larger clone and differs at residue 8 from this DNA's translation, likely from a read error; the protein shown is the DNA's translation. The J segment is TRDJ2; no V gene was assigned; the table's D call, TRDD3, has no DNA check behind it. The CDR3 loop spans 15 amino acids. DNA of the CDR3: TGTGCCTGTGACACCGTACTGGAGGATACAGCACAACTCTTCTTT. Its translation: CACDTVLEDTAQLFF.

This clone turned up a few times. This likely came from a read error, as a far larger clone is one base away. Within the sample, other DNA sequences also encode this same CDR3. The V call is TRDV2, the J call TRDJ3, with 11 bases fitting TRDD3. CDR1 is GEAIGNYY, CDR2 EKD, per germline. This CDR3 contains 21 residues. With V trimmed by 3 bases and J by 0 bases, 12 bases remained unmatched. This CDR3 reads CACDPVLGDIRISWDTRQMFF. CDR3 coding DNA: TGTGCCTGTGACCCCGTACTGGGGGATATCCGCATCTCCTGGGACACCCGACAGATGTTTTTC.

On this clone: A much larger clone lies a single base off, so this may be a read error. The identical CDR3 is also encoded by other nucleotide sequences in the sample. The chain is built from TRDV2 and TRDJ3, with TRDD3 matching 9 bases. This CDR3 has 16 residues. Germline V gene data show CDR1 as GEAIGNYY and CDR2 as EKD. CDR3 protein: CACDTWGIWDTRQMFF. Written as DNA, the CDR3 is TGTGCCTGTGACACCTGGGGGATATGGGATACCCGACAGATGTTTTTC.

On this clone: A far larger clone is one base from this, pointing to a likely read error. The sample carries other DNA sequences with the same CDR3. This chain joins TRDV2 and TRDJ3, with 8 bases that match TRDD3. Unmatched junction bases numbered 3, after V lost 0 bases and J lost 0 bases. The CDR3 contains 18 residues. CDR1 and CDR2 from the germline V gene are GEAIGNYY and EKD. For the CDR3, the DNA is TGTGCCTGTGACACCGCCGGGGGATACTCCTGGGACACCCGACAGATGTTTTTC. It encodes CACDTAGGYSWDTRQMFF.

The J segment was not called; the V segment is TRDV2; TRDD3, as called in the table, went unchecked against the DNA. The germline CDR1 and CDR2 sequences are GEAIGNYY and EKD. CDR3 length equals 14 residues. The CDR3: CACDTGGYLTAQHF. CDR3 DNA sequence: TGTGCCTGTGACACTGGGGGATATTTGACAGCACAACACTTC.

This clone was observed a few times. A far more abundant clone sits one base away, making this likely a read error. Within the sample, other DNA sequences also encode this same CDR3. The J gene is TRDJ1, the V gene TRDV2; 11 bases are shared with TRDD3. Germline V gene sequence: CDR1 GEAIGNYY, CDR2 EKD. With 1 base clipped from V and 0 bases from J, the junction kept 6 bases outside the gene matches. There are 17 residues in the CDR3. CDR3 protein: CACDTVGGYGYTDKLIF. As DNA, the CDR3 is TGTGCCTGTGACACTGTTGGGGGATACGGGTACACCGATAAACTCATCTTT.

A remark on this clone: TCRdb's protein for this DNA is that of a much larger clone and differs from the translation at residues 3 and 12, likely a read error; the protein shown is the DNA translation. The chain links TRDV2 to TRDJ2, with 10 bases identical to TRDD3. Germline-derived CDR1 and CDR2 are GEAIGNYY and EKD. This CDR3 contains 14 residues. The CDR3 spells CARDTVGDTAQPFF. In DNA form, the CDR3 reads TGTGCCCGTGACACCGTGGGGGATACAGCACAACCCTTCTTT.

About this clone itself: The junction shows a germline mismatch at one end, possibly a read error. The chain employs TRDV2 and TRDJ2, with 11 bases that match TRDD3. This CDR3 has 19 residues. CDR1 is GEAIGNYY, CDR2 EKD, per germline. Here the CDR3 DNA reads TGTGCCTGCGACACCGTAATGGGGGATACGGTTGCTTTGACAGCACACCTCTTCTTT. It specifies CACDTVMGDTVALTAHLFF.

About this clone itself: With only one base between it and a far larger clone, this is likely a read error. This sample also contains other DNA sequences that code for the same CDR3. The rearrangement uses TRAV29/DV5 and TRDJ2; possible D gene TRDD3, 6 bases. Germline V CDR1 and CDR2: NSMFDY, ISSIKDK. This CDR3 spans 16 amino acids. Trimming took 0 bases from V and 3 from J, leaving 15 bases between them. CDR3 coding DNA: TGTGCAGCAAGCGCTGGAGGATACAAGCTGACAGCACAACTCTTCTTT. Translation gives CAASAGGYKLTAQLFF.

This clone was seen a handful of times. This chain links TRDV2 with TRDJ3; 9 bases are a match to TRDD3. Per germline, CDR1 GEAIGNYY and CDR2 EKD. The CDR3 totals 19 residues. Trimming took 0 bases from V and 5 from J; bases not matched to a gene: 10. The CDR3 here is CACDTWGYESPRDTRQMFF. DNA for the CDR3: TGTGCCTGTGACACCTGGGGATACGAGAGCCCCCGGGACACCCGACAGATGTTTTTC.

The table lists this clone with a few counts. The protein given by TCRdb reflects a much larger clone and differs at residue 4 from this DNA's translation, likely from a read error; the protein shown is the DNA's translation. This chain uses TRDV2 with TRDJ3, with 7 bases lining up with TRDD3. Per germline, CDR1 GEAIGNYY and CDR2 EKD. The CDR3 loop spans 19 amino acids. The CDR3: CACGTGGFLSSWDTRQMFF. The CDR3 nucleotides are TGTGCCTGTGGCACCGGGGGATTCCTCAGCTCCTGGGACACCCGACAGATGTTTTTC.

Concerning this clone: A read error is likely here: a far larger clone is one base away. Other DNA sequences from this sample encode an identical CDR3 as well. The chain uses TRDV2 and TRDJ2; TRDD3 aligns across 8 bases. This CDR3 is 16 amino acids long. Germline CDR1 GEAIGNYY, CDR2 EKD. The CDR3 region has the DNA TGTGCCTGTTCTCTCTACTGGGGGGGTTTGACTGCACAACTCTTCTTT. The encoded protein is CACSLYWGGLTAQLFF.

In its sample, this clone was seen a few times. The genes are TRDV2 and TRDJ3; 10 nucleotides match TRDD3. Germline CDR1 and CDR2: GEAIGNYY and EKD. The CDR3 totals 20 residues. V lost 0 bases and J lost 1; bases outside the gene matches: 8. CDR3 sequence (DNA): TGTGCCTGTGACACCGTCAGGGGGATACGCCGATCCTGGGACACCCGACAGATGTTTTTC. Its translation: CACDTVRGIRRSWDTRQMFF.

This clone was counted between two and nine times. A much larger clone differs by one base, so this may be a read error. V gene TRDV2 combines with J gene TRDJ3, with 13 bases fitting TRDD3. Germline values: CDR1 GEAIGNYY, CDR2 EKD. V shed 9 bases and J 0 bases; nucleotides not matched to a gene: 22. The CDR3 loop spans 23 amino acids. CDR3: CARDPWRVLGDTRSSWDTRQMFF. CDR3 DNA: TGTGCCCGCGACCCTTGGAGGGTACTGGGGGATACGCGCAGCTCCTGGGACACCCGACAGATGTTTTTC.

This clone showed up just a few times. TCRdb attributes to this sequence the protein of a much larger clone, which differs from the DNA translation at residue 6; a read error is likely, and the protein displayed is translated from the DNA. The chain joins TRDV2 to TRDJ2; 9 nucleotides line up with TRDD3. The CDR3 loop spans 16 amino acids. Germline values: CDR1 GEAIGNYY, CDR2 EKD. The CDR3 nucleotides read TGTGCCTGTGACCCCCCGGGGGATACTTTGACAGCCCAACTCTTCTTT. As protein: CACDPPGDTLTAQLFF.

Comment on this clone: For this DNA, TCRdb reports the protein of a much larger clone, which diverges at residue 12, most likely from a read error; the protein presented here is translated directly from the DNA. This sequence joins TRDV2 and TRDJ3; 9 nucleotides line up with TRDD3. Germline CDR1 GEAIGNYY, CDR2 EKD. There are 18 residues in the CDR3. The CDR3 is CACDVLGEITWYTRQMFF. CDR3 in DNA: TGTGCCTGTGACGTACTGGGGGAGATAACCTGGTACACCCGACAGATGTTTTTC.

Concerning this clone: The junction shows a germline mismatch at one end, possibly a read error. The same CDR3 is also encoded by other DNA sequences in this sample. This chain uses TRDV2 with TRDJ3; 7 nucleotides match TRDD3. Germline CDR1 reads GEAIGNYY; CDR2 reads EKD. The length of the CDR3 is 16 residues. CDR3 coding DNA: TGTGCCTGCGACACCCGGGGGATCTGGGACACCCGACAGATGTTTTTC. Protein: CACDTRGIWDTRQMFF.

Of note for this clone: TCRdb's protein, taken from a much larger clone, differs from this DNA's translation at residue 3, likely owing to a read error; the protein displayed comes from the DNA. The chain is built from TRDV2 and TRDJ3, with TRDD3 matching 10 bases. The CDR3 length is 20 residues. Germline CDR1 GEAIGNYY, CDR2 EKD. CDR3 sequence: CAREHYTGGCSSWDTRQMFF. The CDR3 DNA is TGTGCCCGTGAACATTACACTGGGGGATGCAGCTCCTGGGACACCCGACAGATGTTTTTC.

About this clone itself: With a far larger clone one base away, a read error is the likely cause. The rearrangement joins TRDV2 to TRDJ3, with TRDD3 identical over 8 bases. The CDR3 runs 21 residues. The germline CDR1 and CDR2 sequences are GEAIGNYY and EKD. The DNA of the CDR3 is TGTGCCTGTGGCACCGTACGGGATACGCAGTCAGGCTCCTGGGACACCCGACAGATGTTTTTC. Translation: CACGTVRDTQSGSWDTRQMFF.